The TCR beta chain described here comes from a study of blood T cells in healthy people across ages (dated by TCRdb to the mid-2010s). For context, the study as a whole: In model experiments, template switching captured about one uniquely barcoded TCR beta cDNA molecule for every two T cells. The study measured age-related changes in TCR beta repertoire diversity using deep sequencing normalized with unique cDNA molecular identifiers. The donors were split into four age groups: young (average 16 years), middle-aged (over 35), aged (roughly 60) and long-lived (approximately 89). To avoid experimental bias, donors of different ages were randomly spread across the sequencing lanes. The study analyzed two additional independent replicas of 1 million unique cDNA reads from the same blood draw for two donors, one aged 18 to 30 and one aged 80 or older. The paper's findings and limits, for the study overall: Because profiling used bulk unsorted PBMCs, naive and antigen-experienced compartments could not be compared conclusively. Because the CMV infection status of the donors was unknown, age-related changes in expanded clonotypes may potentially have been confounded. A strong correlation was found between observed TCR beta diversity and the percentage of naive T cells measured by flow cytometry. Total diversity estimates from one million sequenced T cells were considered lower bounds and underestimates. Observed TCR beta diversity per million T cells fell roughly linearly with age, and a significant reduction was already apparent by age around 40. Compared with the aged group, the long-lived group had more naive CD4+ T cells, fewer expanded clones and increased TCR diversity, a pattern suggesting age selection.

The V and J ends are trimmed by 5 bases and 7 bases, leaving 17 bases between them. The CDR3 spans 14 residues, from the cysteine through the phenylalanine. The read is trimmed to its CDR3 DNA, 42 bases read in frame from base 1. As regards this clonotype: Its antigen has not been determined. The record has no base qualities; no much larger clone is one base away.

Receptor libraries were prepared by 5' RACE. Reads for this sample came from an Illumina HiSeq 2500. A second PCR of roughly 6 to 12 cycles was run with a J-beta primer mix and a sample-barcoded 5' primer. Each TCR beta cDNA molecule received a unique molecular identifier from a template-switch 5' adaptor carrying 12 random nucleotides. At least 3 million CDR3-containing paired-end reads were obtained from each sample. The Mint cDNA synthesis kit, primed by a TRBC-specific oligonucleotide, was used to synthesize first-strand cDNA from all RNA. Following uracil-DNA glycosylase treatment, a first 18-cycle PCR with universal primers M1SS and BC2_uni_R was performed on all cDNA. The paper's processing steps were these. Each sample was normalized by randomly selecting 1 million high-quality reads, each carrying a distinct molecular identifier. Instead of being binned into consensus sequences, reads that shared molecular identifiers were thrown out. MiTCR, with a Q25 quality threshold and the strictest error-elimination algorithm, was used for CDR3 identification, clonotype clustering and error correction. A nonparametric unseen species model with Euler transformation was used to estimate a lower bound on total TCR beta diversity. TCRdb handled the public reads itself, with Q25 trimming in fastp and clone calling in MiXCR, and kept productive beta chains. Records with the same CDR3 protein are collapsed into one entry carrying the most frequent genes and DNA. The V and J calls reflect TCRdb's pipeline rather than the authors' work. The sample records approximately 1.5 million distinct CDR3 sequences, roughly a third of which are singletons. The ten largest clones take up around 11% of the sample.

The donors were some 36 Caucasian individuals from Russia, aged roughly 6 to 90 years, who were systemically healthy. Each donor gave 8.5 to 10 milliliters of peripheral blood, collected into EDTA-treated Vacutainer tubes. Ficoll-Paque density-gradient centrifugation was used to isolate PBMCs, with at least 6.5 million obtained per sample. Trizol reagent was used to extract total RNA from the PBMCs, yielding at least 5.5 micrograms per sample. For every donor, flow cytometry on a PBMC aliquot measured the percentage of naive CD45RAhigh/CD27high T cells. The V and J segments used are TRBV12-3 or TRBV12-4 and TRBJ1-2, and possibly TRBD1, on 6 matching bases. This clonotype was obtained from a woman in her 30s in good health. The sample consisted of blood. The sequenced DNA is TGTGCCAGCAGTACATGGGGGCCCTACGTTGGCTACACCTTC. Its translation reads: CASSTWGPYVGYTF.